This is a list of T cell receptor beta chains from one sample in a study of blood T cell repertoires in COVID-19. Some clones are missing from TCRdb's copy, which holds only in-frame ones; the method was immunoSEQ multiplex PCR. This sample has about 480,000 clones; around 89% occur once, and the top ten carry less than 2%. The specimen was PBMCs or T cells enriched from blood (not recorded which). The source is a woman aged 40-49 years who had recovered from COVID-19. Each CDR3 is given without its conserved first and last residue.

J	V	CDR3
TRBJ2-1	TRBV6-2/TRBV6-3	ASSYRGLAGVNEQF
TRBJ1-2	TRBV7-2	ASSLAGYWGLNYGYT
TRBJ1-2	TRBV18	ASSPPSTNYGYT
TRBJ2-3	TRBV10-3	AISETGDTDTQY
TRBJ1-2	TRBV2	ASSAPGQGGHGYT
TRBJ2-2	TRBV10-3	AISGVATHTGELF
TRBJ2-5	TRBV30	AWSSSGVVGETQY
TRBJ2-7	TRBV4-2	ASSQYLAGGPNEQY
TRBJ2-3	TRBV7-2	ASSPSGARTDTQY
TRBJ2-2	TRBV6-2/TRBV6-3	ASSWDRYTGELF
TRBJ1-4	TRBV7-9	ASSLDSGRDS
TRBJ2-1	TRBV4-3	ASSQDSAGAEFDEQF
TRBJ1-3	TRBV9	ASSIAGTGGNTIY
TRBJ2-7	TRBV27	ASSWTSELSSYEQY
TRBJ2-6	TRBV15	ATQQGTPGANVLT